The present TCR beta chain was sequenced within a study of CD8+ T cells in alopecia areata. The study's findings and limits: Sequencing of scalp samples also includes resident alphabeta T cells from normal skin. Compared with mice, patients displayed less clear TCR sharing, possibly for HLA-related reasons.

Reverse transcribed after extraction, RNA yielded cDNA as the sequencing template. Measured with immunoSEQ multiplex PCR; TCRdb has only the in-frame clones, and not every one. The sample holds around 210,000 clones, over 60% seen once. Germline CDR1 is SGHTA and CDR2 is FQGNSA. The CDR3 runs 14 residues. Trimming stripped 4 bases from V and 7 bases from J, with 14 bases between. Noted treatment: oral pan-JAK inhibitor, 5-10 mg twice daily. The table lists this clone with many counts. Its antigen remains unidentified. The specimen was CD4+ T cells sorted from blood, collected at week 4, from a patient treated with tofacitinib. The chain carries TRBV7-2 and TRBJ2-1; D ambiguous. This clonotype was sampled from a human donor with alopecia areata. The DNA of the CDR3 is TGTGCCAGCAGCTCCCCCCGGCCGGATAATGAGCAGTTCTTC. Translating it yields CASSSPRPDNEQFF.